The 8 T cell receptor beta chains below all came from one sample that was sequenced in a study of CD8+CD57+ T cells in acquired aplastic anemia. The sequenced patients had an expansion of CD8+CD57+ cells seen by flow cytometry. Genomic DNA provided the template from which TCR beta VDJ and CDR3 profiles were obtained. Using its own MiXCR run on the reads, TCRdb lists one record per CDR3 protein. The table has 250,000 to 300,000 distinct CDR3 sequences, 56% seen once. Sequenced sample: sorted CD4+, CD8+, or CD8+CD57+ T cells (not recorded which) from PBMCs. All receptors derive from a human donor with aplastic anemia.

The V gene is TRBV20-1, the J gene TRBJ1-1, with D tentatively TRBD1 (5 bases). The CDR3 is made up of 16 amino acids. Trimming removed 1 base at V and 14 bases at J, with 29 bases between. Germline CDR1 and CDR2: DFQATT and SNEGSKA (reference sequence). CDR3 protein: CSARVGGTGGYNEQFF. Here the CDR3 DNA reads TGCAGTGCTAGAGTTGGAGGGACTGGCGGCTACAATGAGCAGTTCTTT.

This clonotype was seen once. The genes are TRBV7-9 and TRBJ2-3; no firm D call. The CDR3 runs 18 residues. Trimming took 5 bases from V and 4 from J, leaving 25 bases between them. Germline CDR1 and CDR2: SEHNR and FQNEAQ (reference sequence). This CDR3 reads CASSLETLTPTLADTQYF. In nucleotides, the CDR3 is TGTGCCAGCAGCCTAGAGACATTGACTCCGACCCTGGCAGATACGCAGTATTTT.

About this clonotype itself: The germline gene is not matched at one end of the junction; a read error may be the cause. The chain joins TRBV11-2 to TRBJ1-2; D may be TRBD1 (5 bases). The CDR3 runs 13 residues. From germline, CDR1 is SGHAT and CDR2 FQNNGV. The CDR3 nucleotides are TGTGCCGGCAGGCTCTCTGGGGCGGATGGCTACACCTTC. Amino acid sequence: CAGRLSGADGYTF.

This clonotype was seen ten or more times. The chain uses TRBV5-8 and TRBJ1-6; a possible D gene is TRBD1 (6 bases). The V gene lost 4 bases and the J gene lost 8 bases, with 10 bases spanning the gap. This CDR3 contains 13 residues. Germline V CDR1 and CDR2: SGHTS, YDEGEE. The CDR3, as DNA: TGTGCCAGCAGCCCAGGACAGTATTCACCCCTCCACTTT. Its protein product is CASSPGQYSPLHF.

This clonotype was seen many times. The J gene is TRBJ1-3, the V gene TRBV3-1; no firm D call. The CDR3 is made up of 14 amino acids. Trimming left V 3 bases short and J 0 bases short, with 6 bases between. Germline-derived CDR1 and CDR2 are LGHDT and YNNKEL (reference sequence). CDR3 region: CASSQANSGNTIYF. In DNA, the CDR3 is TGTGCCAGCAGCCAGGCAAACTCTGGAAACACCATATATTTT.

The genes are TRBV7-8 and TRBJ1-3, with D possibly TRBD1 on 5 matching bases. Germline V gene lookup returns CDR1 SGHVS and CDR2 FQNEAQ. Trimming removed 3 bases at V and 7 bases at J, with 10 bases between. This CDR3 has 13 amino acids. CDR3 sequence: CASSLQGANTIYF. The CDR3, as DNA: TGTGCCAGCAGCTTGCAGGGTGCGAACACCATATATTTT.

There are many counts of this clonotype. The V and J genes are TRBV20-1 and TRBJ2-7; 14 bases fit TRBD2. The CDR3 runs to 16 residues. With V trimmed by 6 bases and J by 2 bases, 9 bases remained unmatched. Germline assignment: CDR1 DFQATT and CDR2 SNEGSKA (reference sequence). CDR3 sequence reads: CSAPGLAGGGPYEQYF. The CDR3 DNA follows: TGCAGTGCCCCTGGACTAGCGGGAGGAGGTCCCTACGAGCAGTACTTC.

This clonotype has just a few counts. The chain employs TRBV12-3 or TRBV12-4 and TRBJ1-2; TRBD1 agrees at 10 bases. With V trimmed by 4 bases and J by 2 bases, 4 bases remained unmatched. The CDR3 is 15 amino acids. This CDR3 is CASSSPGQGNYGYTF. CDR3 nucleotide sequence: TGTGCCAGCAGTTCACCGGGACAGGGGAACTATGGCTACACCTTC.